This T cell receptor (beta chain) is drawn from a study of T cells in Graves' hyperthyroidism and ophthalmopathy. Amplification targeted TCR beta CDR3 regions from RNA transcripts. Primed by the HTBI set, a first-round RT-PCR was run on the TCR CDR3. TCRdb passed the multiplex PCR reads through MiXCR, listing each CDR3 protein once. The table has approximately 360,000 distinct CDR3 sequences, 20% to 30% seen once. CDR3 size: 15 residues. The trim removed 5 bases at V and 4 bases at J, leaving 5 bases unmatched. The germline gives CDR1 SGHKS, CDR2 YYEKEE (reference sequence). This sequence joins TRBV5-5 and TRBJ1-5, with 11 bases that match TRBD1. The origin of this receptor is a man aged 45-65 years with Graves' hyperthyroidism. The sequenced material came from blood. CDR3 sequence (DNA): TGTGCCAGCAGATCAGGACAGGGGGCAAATCAGCCCCAGCATTTT. Translated, it gives CASRSGQGANQPQHF.